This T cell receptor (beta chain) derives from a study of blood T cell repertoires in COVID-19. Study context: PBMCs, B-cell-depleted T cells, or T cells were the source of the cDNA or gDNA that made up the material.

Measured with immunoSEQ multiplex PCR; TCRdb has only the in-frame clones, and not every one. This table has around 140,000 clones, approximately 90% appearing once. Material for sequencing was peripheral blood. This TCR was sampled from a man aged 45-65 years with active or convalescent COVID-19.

In DNA form, the CDR3 reads TGCGCCAGCAGCCAAAATTACAGGGATACGCAGTATTTT. The encoded protein is CASSQNYRDTQYF. The chain links TRBV4-3 to TRBJ2-3; D may be TRBD1 (5 bases). CDR3 length: 13 residues. V was pared by 2 bases and J by 6 bases, with 9 bases between. Germline V gene data show CDR1 as LGHNA and CDR2 as YSLEER.